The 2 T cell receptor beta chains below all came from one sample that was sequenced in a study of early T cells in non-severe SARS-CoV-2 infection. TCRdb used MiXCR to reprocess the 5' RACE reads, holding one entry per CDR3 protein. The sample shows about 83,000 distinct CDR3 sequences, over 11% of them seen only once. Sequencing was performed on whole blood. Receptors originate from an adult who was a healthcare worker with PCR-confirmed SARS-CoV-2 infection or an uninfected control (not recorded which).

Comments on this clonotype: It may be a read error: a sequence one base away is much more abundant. CDR3 coding DNA: TGTGCCAGCAGCTTAGGATGGTTACAAGAGACCCAGTACTTC. As protein: CASSLGWLQETQYF. V and J are TRBV7-9 and TRBJ2-5; D not certain. Trimming shortened V by 1 base and J by 2 bases, and 8 bases separated the two germline ends. Per germline, CDR1 SEHNR and CDR2 FQNEAQ (reference sequence). The CDR3 length is 14 residues. Full variable domain (remainder filled in from reference TRBV7-9 and TRBJ2-5): DTGVSQNPRHKITKRGQNVTFRCDPISEHNRLYWYRQTLGQGPEFLTYFQNEAQLEKSRLLSDRFSAERPKGSFSTLEIQRTEQGDSAMYLCASSLGWLQETQYFGPGTRLLVL.

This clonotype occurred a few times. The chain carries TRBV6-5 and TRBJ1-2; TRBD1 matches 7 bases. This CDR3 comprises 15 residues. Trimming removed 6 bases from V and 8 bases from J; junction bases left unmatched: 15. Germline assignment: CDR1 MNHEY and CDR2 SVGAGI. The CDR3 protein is CASRPPGTDLSGYTF. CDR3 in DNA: TGTGCCAGCAGGCCGCCCGGGACAGACCTCTCCGGCTACACCTTC.